The 13 T cell receptor beta chains below all came from one sample that was sequenced in a study of human T cells and chemical hapten exposure. Time point specified: pre-sensitization, week 0. Treatment here: therapeutic diphenylcyclopropenone sensitization with weekly scalp DPC. MiXCR, applied by TCRdb to the RACE reads, yields one record per CDR3 protein. The sample gives 300,000 to 450,000 distinct CDR3 sequences, about 5% of which show up once; less than 9% is in the top ten. Material: whole blood, obtained in connection with sensitization to the hapten diphenylcyclopropenone (DPC). These TCRs come from a woman aged 18-30 years with alopecia areata. Some clones in this sample may be carry-over from other donors' samples.

This rearrangement joins TRBV5-1 to TRBJ1-2, with D possibly matching TRBD1 (5 bases). V lost 2 bases, J lost 0 bases, and 8 bases lay in between. The germline V gene encodes CDR1 SGHRS and CDR2 YFSETQ. The CDR3 is 14 residues long. The CDR3 is CASSFQGANYGYTF. The CDR3 coding sequence is TGCGCCAGCAGCTTCCAGGGCGCTAACTATGGCTACACCTTC. The full variable domain, its missing parts supplied by reference TRBV5-1 and TRBJ1-2, is KAGVTQTPRYLIKTRGQQVTLSCSPISGHRSVSWYQQTPGQGLQFLFEYFSETQRNKGNFPGRFSGRQFSNSRSEMNVSTLELGDSALYLCASSFQGANYGYTFGSGTRLTVV.

This clonotype turned up a few times. This chain uses TRBV5-1 with TRBJ1-6, with D tentatively TRBD1 (6 bases). CDR3 size: 15 residues. V was trimmed by 1 base and J by 7 bases, leaving 12 bases between them. Per germline, CDR1 SGHRS and CDR2 YFSETQ. The CDR3 nucleotides are TGCGCCAGCAGCTTGCTGCAGGGGCCGAATTCACCCCTCCACTTT. Protein: CASSLLQGPNSPLHF.

This clonotype was detected many times. CDR3 amino acids: CASSPAGSETQYF. DNA for the CDR3: TGTGCCAGCTCACCGGCAGGTTCAGAGACCCAGTACTTC. The chain uses TRBV18 and TRBJ2-5; D is undetermined. V lost 3 bases, J lost 4 bases, and 9 bases lay in between. The CDR3 covers 13 residues. The germline gives CDR1 KGHSH, CDR2 LQKENI.

The gene calls are TRBV28 and TRBJ2-6, with D perhaps matching TRBD2 (6 bases). V lost 7 bases and J 0 bases, leaving 13 bases between the germline ends. Germline V gives CDR1 MDHEN, CDR2 SYDVKM. This CDR3 is built from 16 residues. As DNA, the CDR3 is TGTGCCAGCACGGGCGGGGAAAGCTCTGGGGCCAACGTCCTGACTTTC. Translating gives CASTGGESSGANVLTF.

This clonotype was seen repeatedly, ten times or more. The J gene is TRBJ2-3, the V gene TRBV7-8; the match to TRBD1 covers 7 bases. This CDR3 has 17 residues. CDR1 is SGHVS, CDR2 FQNEAQ, per germline. The trim removed 2 bases at V and 4 bases at J, leaving 12 bases unmatched. The CDR3 nucleotides read TGTGCCAGCAGCTTATCAAGGGGGCGTTTCGTCGCAGATACGCAGTATTTT. Residues: CASSLSRGRFVADTQYF.

In its sample, this clonotype was seen a few times. One junction end does not reproduce the germline sequence, and a read error may be involved. The chain combines TRBV12-3 or TRBV12-4 with TRBJ2-4, with no clear D. This CDR3 comprises 14 residues. In DNA, the CDR3 is TGTGCCACCAGTACCATGGGAGCCAAAAACATTCAGTACTTC. Amino acids: CATSTMGAKNIQYF.

The V gene is TRBV12-3 or TRBV12-4, the J gene TRBJ2-3; 8 bases fit TRBD2. This CDR3 is built from 17 residues. V lost 3 bases to trimming and J lost 0 bases; unmatched junction nucleotides: 8. The chain's CDR3 is CASSFTVSGSSTDTQYF. The CDR3 DNA sequence: TGTGCCAGCAGTTTTACCGTAAGCGGGAGTAGCACAGATACGCAGTATTTT.

The J gene is TRBJ2-1, the V gene TRBV6-2 or TRBV6-3; TRBD2 is a possible D gene (5 bases). This CDR3 contains 17 residues. Germline CDR1 MNHEY, CDR2 SVGEGT. Trimming took 5 bases from V and 0 from J, leaving 17 bases between them. In DNA form, the CDR3 reads TGTGCCAGCAGTCCACTCTACCGGGGTAGCTCCTACAATGAGCAGTTCTTC. This sequence encodes CASSPLYRGSSYNEQFF.

In this sample, this clonotype turned up a few times. The CDR3 is CSAQNSGETQYF. The CDR3 DNA follows: TGCAGTGCTCAAAATAGCGGCGAGACCCAGTACTTC. The gene calls are TRBV20-1 and TRBJ2-5, with a weak D call TRBD2 (6 bases). In germline, CDR1 is DFQATT, CDR2 SNEGSKA (reference sequence). The CDR3 runs to 12 residues. V was cut by 5 bases and J by 5 bases, with 12 bases left in between.

The table lists this clonotype with many counts. J is TRBJ1-2 and V is TRBV10-3, with TRBD1 as a possible D gene (6 bases). The CDR3 consists of 13 residues. Between the trimmed V and J ends, which lost 0 bases and 8 bases, there was a span of 10 bases. CDR1 is ENHRY and CDR2 is SYGVKD in the germline V gene. CDR3 DNA: TGTGCCATCAGTGAGTCACAGGGAGGAGGCTACACCTTC. This sequence encodes CAISESQGGGYTF.

This clonotype was detected ten times or more. This rearrangement joins TRBV12-3 or TRBV12-4 to TRBJ1-1; TRBD1 is a possible D gene (6 bases). V was clipped by 7 bases and J by 8 bases, with 14 bases between them. The CDR3 is made up of 12 amino acids. The CDR3 coding sequence is TGTGCCAGCATTCCAGATGGGACAGAAGCTTTCTTT. Translating it yields CASIPDGTEAFF.

This clonotype came up many times. The V call is TRBV6-2 or TRBV6-3, the J call TRBJ1-5; D is unclear. CDR1 MNHEY and CDR2 SVGEGT come from the germline V gene. V was cut by 5 bases and J by 5 bases, with 7 bases left in between. The CDR3 runs to 12 residues. The CDR3 sequence is CASSNRDQPQHF. CDR3 coding DNA: TGTGCCAGCAGTAACCGGGATCAGCCCCAGCATTTT.

This clonotype was picked up many times. V is TRBV7-9 and J is TRBJ2-5, with D perhaps TRBD1 (5 bases). The germline gives CDR1 SEHNR, CDR2 FQNEAQ (reference sequence). The CDR3 is 13 amino acids. Trimming left V 2 bases short and J 5 bases short, with 9 bases between. In nucleotides, the CDR3 is TGTGCCAGCAGCTTACCCAGGGATGAGACCCAGTACTTC. Translating gives CASSLPRDETQYF. The full variable domain, rest sourced from reference TRBV7-9 and TRBJ2-5, is DTGVSQNPRHKITKRGQNVTFRCDPISEHNRLYWYRQTLGQGPEFLTYFQNEAQLEKSRLLSDRFSAERPKGSFSTLEIQRTEQGDSAMYLCASSLPRDETQYFGPGTRLLVL.